This T cell receptor beta chain was sequenced for a study of beta chain features in type 1 diabetes. This clone was found a few times. Germline lookup yields CDR1 SGHTA and CDR2 FQGNSA. This CDR3 is 15 amino acids long. V lost 5 bases to trimming and J lost 3 bases; unmatched junction nucleotides: 6. Of the isolated RNA, all was reverse transcribed, and so the sequenced material was expressed TCRB transcripts. The method was immunoSEQ multiplex PCR; TCRdb's version includes in-frame clones alone and lacks a portion of them. The sample shows about 370,000 clones, roughly 16% of them seen only once. This TCR derives from a woman younger than 30 in good health. The sequencing sample was made of naive CD4+ T cells from blood. The chain couples TRBV7-2 to TRBJ1-3; TRBD1 aligns across 8 bases. The CDR3 loop is CASSQTGARGNTIYF. For the CDR3, the DNA is TGTGCCAGCAGCCAGACAGGGGCGCGTGGAAACACCATATATTTT.